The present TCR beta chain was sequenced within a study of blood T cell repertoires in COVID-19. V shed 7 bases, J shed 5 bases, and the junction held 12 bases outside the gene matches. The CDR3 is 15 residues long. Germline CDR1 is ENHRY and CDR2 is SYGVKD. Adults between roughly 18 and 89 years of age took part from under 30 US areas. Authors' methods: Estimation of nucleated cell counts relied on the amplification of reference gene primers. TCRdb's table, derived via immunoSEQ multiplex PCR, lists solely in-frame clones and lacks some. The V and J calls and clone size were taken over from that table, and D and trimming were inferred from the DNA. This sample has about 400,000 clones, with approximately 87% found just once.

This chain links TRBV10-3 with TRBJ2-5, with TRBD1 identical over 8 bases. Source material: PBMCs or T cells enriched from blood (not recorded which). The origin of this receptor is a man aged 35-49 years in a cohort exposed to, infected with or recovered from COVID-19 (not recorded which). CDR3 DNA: TGTGCCATCAAGCCAGGGGGCCCCCTAGGTGAGACCCAGTACTTC. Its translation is CAIKPGGPLGETQYF.